This TCR beta chain appears in the sequencing data of a study of T cells in pancreatic ductal adenocarcinoma. Surgery without prior neoadjuvant therapy was the treatment of the selected pancreatic ductal adenocarcinoma patients. Sequencing used immunoSEQ multiplex PCR; TCRdb keeps in-frame clones, though not all of them. The table lists 15,000 to 20,000 clones, about nine tenths of them singletons, with 0.75% to 0.95% in the top ten. With V trimmed by 2 bases and J by 8 bases, 9 bases remained unmatched. The germline V gene has CDR1 MDHEN and CDR2 SYDVKM. The CDR3 is 16 residues long. The sequence was obtained from a human donor with pancreatic ductal adenocarcinoma. This chain uses TRBV28 with TRBJ2-1; 10 positions agree with TRBD2. The sample comprised PBMCs. Written as DNA, the CDR3 is TGTGCCAGCAGTTTAACGGCTAGCGGGGGCCGTCATGAGCAGTTCTTC. Its translation is CASSLTASGGRHEQFF.